The 4 T cell receptor beta chains below were found in one sample sequenced in a study of blood T cell repertoires in COVID-19 (dated by TCRdb to about 2020). The library came from the immunoSEQ multiplex PCR assay. The table was pulled from immuneACCESS by TCRdb, which kept in-frame rearrangements only. Such tables lose some clones; where checked, under half of the loss comes from unresolved V genes, and the rest has no known cause. The sample includes approximately 380,000 clones, with 80% to 95% observed a single time. The top ten constitute 0.8% to 0.9% of the sample. The material sequenced was PBMCs or T cells enriched from blood (not recorded which). These receptors came from a middle-aged woman who had been exposed to COVID-19.

This chain links TRBV6-4 with TRBJ2-2; D call uncertain. V lost 4 bases to trimming and J lost 7 bases, with 10 bases between them. The germline gives CDR1 MRHNA, CDR2 SNTAGT. The CDR3 loop spans 13 amino acids. DNA for the CDR3: TGTGCCAGCAGTGTTTTGTACGGCGGGGAGCTGTTTTTT. Translating gives CASSVLYGGELFF.

This chain links TRBV5-4 with TRBJ1-2; D possibly corresponds to TRBD1 (5 bases). The CDR3 spans 15 residues. Germline V gene lookup returns CDR1 SGHNT and CDR2 YYREEE (reference sequence). Trimming took off 2 bases at V and 6 bases at J, with 17 bases between the two ends. The DNA for the CDR3 is TGTGCCAGCAGCTTTGGGGGTGCGGGGGTGGATGGCTACACCTTC. It yields the protein CASSFGGAGVDGYTF. The full variable domain, rest sourced from reference TRBV5-4 and TRBJ1-2, is ETGVTQSPTHLIKTRGQQVTLRCSSQSGHNTVSWYQQALGQGPQFIFQYYREEENGRGNFPPRFSGLQFPNYSSELNVNALELDDSALYLCASSFGGAGVDGYTFGSGTRLTVV.

The V gene is TRBV28, the J gene TRBJ2-4; possibly TRBD2 for D (8 bases). The CDR3 runs to 18 residues. V was cut by 5 bases and J by 0 bases, with 20 bases left in between. Looked up from germline, CDR1 is MDHEN and CDR2 is SYDVKM. Written as DNA, the CDR3 is TGTGCCAGCAGTACCGCAAGGGGGCGGGGGGTAGCCAAAAACATTCAGTACTTC. Its translation is CASSTARGRGVAKNIQYF.

This chain links TRBV7-3 with TRBJ2-7, with 13 bases that match TRBD2. The CDR3 has 15 residues. CDR1 SGHTA and CDR2 FQGTGA come from the germline V gene. V trimming: 5 bases; J trimming: 3 bases; junction bases outside the gene matches: 4. The CDR3 DNA is TGTGCCAGCAGCCCGCGGACTAGCGGGAGCTACGAGCAGTACTTC. It specifies CASSPRTSGSYEQYF. The full variable domain, with the rest looked up from reference TRBV7-3 and TRBJ2-7, is GAGVSQTPSNKVTEKGKYVELRCDPISGHTALYWYRQSLGQGPEFLIYFQGTGAADDSGLPNDRFFAVRPEGSVSTLKIQRTERGDSAVYLCASSPRTSGSYEQYFGPGTRLTVT.